Below, 8 T cell receptor beta chains from the same sample are listed, as sequenced in a study of cytomegalovirus exposure and HLA in healthy donors. PCR primers comprised 60 Vbeta and 13 Jbeta primers. The repertoire was sequenced with immunoSEQ multiplex PCR; TCRdb's copy has only in-frame clones and lacks some. The data show roughly 150,000 clones, approximately 80% seen once. What was sequenced was PBMCs. Every receptor here comes from a woman between 18 and 29 years old in good health and CMV-seronegative.

The chain combines TRBV5-1 with TRBJ2-7; TRBD2 matches at 16 bases. Germline V lookup: CDR1 SGHRS, CDR2 YFSETQ. Unmatched junction bases numbered 13, after V lost 4 bases and J lost 3 bases. This CDR3 has 19 amino acids. The CDR3 loop reads CASSLPPSGLAGGSYEQYF. For the CDR3, the DNA is TGCGCCAGCAGCCTCCCACCCTCGGGACTAGCGGGGGGGAGCTACGAGCAGTACTTC.

The chain recombines TRBV28 with TRBJ2-7; TRBD1 matches 11 bases. Germline V gene lookup returns CDR1 MDHEN and CDR2 SYDVKM. The CDR3 totals 17 residues. V lost 5 bases to trimming and J lost 6 bases; unmatched junction nucleotides: 15. The CDR3 region has the DNA TGTGCCAGCAGTCACCGGCCGGACAGGGGGCTCGAAGGCGAGCAGTACTTC. This sequence encodes CASSHRPDRGLEGEQYF.

The genes are TRBV6-1 and TRBJ1-2; TRBD1 might be the D (6 bases). Looked up from germline, CDR1 is MNHNS and CDR2 is SASEGT. The CDR3 covers 12 residues. The V end was cut by 7 bases, the J end by 7 bases, with 13 bases between. CDR3 loop: CASTLGDTGYTF. The DNA for the CDR3 is TGTGCCAGCACCCTGGGGGACACTGGCTACACCTTC.

The V and J genes are TRBV6-5 and TRBJ1-2; weak D call: TRBD1 (5 bases). V was shortened by 5 bases and J by 2 bases, with 9 bases between the two germline ends. Germline assignment: CDR1 MNHEY and CDR2 SVGAGI. The CDR3 totals 13 residues. CDR3: CASSTGLNYGYTF. CDR3 nucleotide sequence: TGTGCCAGCAGTACGGGACTCAACTATGGCTACACCTTC.

The chain joins TRBV14 to TRBJ1-1; tentatively, D is TRBD1 (5 bases). Trimming stripped 4 bases from V and 0 bases from J, with 12 bases between. CDR1 SGHDN and CDR2 FVKESK come from the germline V gene. This CDR3 has 15 amino acids. CDR3 DNA sequence: TGTGCCAGCAGCCTCCGGACACTACTGAACACTGAAGCTTTCTTT. It encodes CASSLRTLLNTEAFF.

J is TRBJ1-5 and V is TRBV19; TRBD1 matches at 9 bases. This CDR3 comprises 14 residues. Looked up from germline, CDR1 is LNHDA and CDR2 is SQIVND (reference sequence). Trimming removed 5 bases from V and 9 bases from J; junction bases left unmatched: 8. CDR3 residues: CASSLSQGAGPQHF. CDR3 DNA: TGTGCCAGTAGTCTCTCACAGGGGGCTGGGCCCCAGCATTTT.

The chain links TRBV28 to TRBJ1-4; D call uncertain. The V and J ends lost 3 bases and 13 bases respectively, with 12 bases between them. Per the germline V gene, CDR1 is MDHEN and CDR2 is SYDVKM. This CDR3 contains 12 residues. The DNA of the CDR3 is TGTGCCAGCAGTTTCGACGGCGGCGGACTGTTTTTT. This gives the protein CASSFDGGGLFF. The entire variable domain, with the rest obtained from reference TRBV28 and TRBJ1-4, is as follows: DVKVTQSSRYLVKRTGEKVFLECVQDMDHENMFWYRQDPGLGLRLIYFSYDVKMKEKGDIPEGYSVSREKKERFSLILESASTNQTSMYLCASSFDGGGLFFGSGTQLSVL.

In its sample, this clone was seen once. The chain is built from TRBV9 and TRBJ2-1, with a possible D match to TRBD2 (5 bases). Trimming left V 2 bases short and J 1 base short, with 7 bases between. The CDR3 extends over 14 amino acids. Germline V lookup: CDR1 SGDLS, CDR2 YYNGEE. In DNA form, the CDR3 reads TGTGCCAGCAGCGTCGGGGTATCCTACAATGAGCAGTTCTTC. It translates to CASSVGVSYNEQFF.